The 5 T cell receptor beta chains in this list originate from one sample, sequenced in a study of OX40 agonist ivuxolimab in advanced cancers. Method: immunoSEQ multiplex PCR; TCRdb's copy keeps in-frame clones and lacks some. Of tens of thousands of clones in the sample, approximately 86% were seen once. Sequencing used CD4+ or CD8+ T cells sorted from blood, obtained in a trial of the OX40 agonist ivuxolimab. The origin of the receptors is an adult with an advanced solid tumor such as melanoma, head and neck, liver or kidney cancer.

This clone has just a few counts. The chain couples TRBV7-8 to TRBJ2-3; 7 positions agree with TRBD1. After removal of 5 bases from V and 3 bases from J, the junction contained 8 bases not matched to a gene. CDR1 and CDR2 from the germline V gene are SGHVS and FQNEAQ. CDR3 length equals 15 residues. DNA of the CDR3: TGTGCCAGCAGCCTCCGACAGGGCGAGACAGATACGCAGTATTTT. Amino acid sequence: CASSLRQGETDTQYF.

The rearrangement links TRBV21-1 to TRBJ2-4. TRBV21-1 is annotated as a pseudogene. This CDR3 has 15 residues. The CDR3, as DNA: TGTGCCAGCAGCAAAGCATGGGGGATCAAAAACATTCAGTACTTC. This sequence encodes CASSKAWGIKNIQYF.

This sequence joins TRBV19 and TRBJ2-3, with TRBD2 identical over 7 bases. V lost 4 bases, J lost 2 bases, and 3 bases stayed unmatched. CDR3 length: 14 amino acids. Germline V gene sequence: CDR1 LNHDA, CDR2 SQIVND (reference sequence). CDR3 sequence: CASSSGGATDTQYF. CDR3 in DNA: TGTGCCAGTAGTAGCGGGGGAGCCACAGATACGCAGTATTTT.

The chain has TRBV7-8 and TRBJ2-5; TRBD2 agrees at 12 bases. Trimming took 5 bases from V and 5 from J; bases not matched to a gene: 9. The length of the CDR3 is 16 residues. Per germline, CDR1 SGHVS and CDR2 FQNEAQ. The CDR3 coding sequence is TGTGCCAGCAGCCTGGCTAGCGGGGGGGGATTGGAGACCCAGTACTTC. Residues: CASSLASGGGLETQYF.

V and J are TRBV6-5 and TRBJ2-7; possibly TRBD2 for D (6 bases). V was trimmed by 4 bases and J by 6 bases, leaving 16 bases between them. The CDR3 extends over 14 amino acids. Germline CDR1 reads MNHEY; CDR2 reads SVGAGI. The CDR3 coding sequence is TGTGCCAGCAGTTTAGGGCCCCGAGCGGGCGAGCAGTACTTC. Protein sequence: CASSLGPRAGEQYF.